This entry features one T cell receptor beta chain sequence. Its specificity is unknown. This sample is part of a study of T cell responses to AZD1222 COVID-19 vaccine. Germline V gene sequence: CDR1 LNHDA, CDR2 SQIVND (reference sequence). V was shortened by 4 bases and J by 6 bases, with 15 bases between the two germline ends. The CDR3 contains 15 residues. Findings of the study overall: Compared with day 0, the breadth and depth of the Spike-specific TCR repertoire rose significantly after two doses of AZD1222.

Only in-frame clones appear in the TCRdb table, and some are missing; sequencing was by immunoSEQ multiplex PCR. The table lists over 85,000 clones, about 90% of them singletons. This sequence originates from an adult who received the AZD1222 COVID-19 vaccine. The material sequenced was peripheral blood, taken 28 days after the second AZD1222 dose. V and J are TRBV19 and TRBJ2-2; a possible D gene is TRBD2 (6 bases). CDR3 sequence: CASSKPGLIAGELFF. CDR3 DNA: TGTGCCAGTAGTAAGCCGGGACTCATCGCCGGGGAGCTGTTTTTT.